This TCR beta chain was sequenced for a study of T-cell reconstitution after alpha-beta-depleted transplantation in children. Findings and caveats of the study: Reportedly, alpha-beta T cells present about two months post-transplant originated from several hundred expanded clones of graft origin. The high TCRbeta diversity at day 60 in some patients came from surviving recipient T cells and thymic progenitors. The authors attributed T-cell counts and diversity one year after transplant mostly to newly produced T cells.

V dropped 0 bases and J dropped 10 bases, with 12 bases sitting between them. The CDR3 has 13 residues. The germline V gene encodes CDR1 DFQATT and CDR2 SNEGSKA (reference sequence). This clonotype was counted many times. Its antigen is as yet unknown. The library targeted TCRbeta and was prepared with unique molecular identifiers. TCRdb redid the calling of the PCR reads with MiXCR, one entry per CDR3 protein. The sample lists 670,000 or so distinct CDR3 sequences, about an eighth occurring once. Sequences were derived from PBMCs, sampled before TCRalphabeta/CD19-depleted stem cell transplant. The J gene is TRBJ1-4, the V gene TRBV20-1; D call uncertain. The clonotype was recovered from a girl aged 2 to 9 with congenital amegakaryocytic thrombocytopenia, due to receive a stem cell transplant. Here the CDR3 reads CSARDGGEGKLFF. CDR3 in DNA: TGCAGTGCTAGAGACGGAGGCGAGGGAAAACTGTTTTTT.